These 12 T cell receptor beta chains were all obtained from the same sample, sequenced in a study of OX40 agonist ivuxolimab in advanced cancers. Profiling relied on immunoSEQ multiplex PCR, and the TCRdb table lists in-frame clones only, not all of them. The sample carries tens of thousands of clones, 84% recorded once. Sequenced material: CD4+ or CD8+ T cells sorted from blood, taken in a trial of the OX40 agonist ivuxolimab. The receptors originated from an adult with an advanced solid tumor such as melanoma, head and neck, liver or kidney cancer.

The rearrangement uses TRBV4-2 and TRBJ1-6; possible D gene TRBD1, 6 bases. Germline V gene sequence: CDR1 LGHNA, CDR2 YNFKEQ. V shed 4 bases and J shed 9 bases, with 16 bases lying between them. This CDR3 has 15 residues. DNA of the CDR3: TGTGCCAGCAGCCCGTCTTCTGGGGGGCTTTCACCCCTCCACTTT. Protein sequence: CASSPSSGGLSPLHF.

V usage is TRBV5-1 and J usage is TRBJ2-1, with 10 bases fitting TRBD1. The V and J ends lost 0 bases and 0 bases, in that order; junction bases with no gene match: 12. This CDR3 has 20 amino acids. The germline gives CDR1 SGHRS, CDR2 YFSETQ. The DNA of the CDR3 is TGCGCCAGCAGCTTGGAGAGACAGGGGGCTCTGACGAGCTCCTACAATGAGCAGTTCTTC. The encoded protein is CASSLERQGALTSSYNEQFF. Complete variable domain (other parts from reference TRBV5-1 and TRBJ2-1): KAGVTQTPRYLIKTRGQQVTLSCSPISGHRSVSWYQQTPGQGLQFLFEYFSETQRNKGNFPGRFSGRQFSNSRSEMNVSTLELGDSALYLCASSLERQGALTSSYNEQFFGPGTRLTVL.

V usage is TRBV15 and J usage is TRBJ1-1, with 8 positions matching TRBD1. The CDR3 spans 14 residues. The germline V gene encodes CDR1 LNHNV and CDR2 YYDKDF (reference sequence). Trimming cost V 2 bases and J 4 bases; bases outside gene matches: 3. CDR3 nucleotides: TGTGCCACCAGCAGAACAGGGGGTGGCACTGAAGCTTTCTTT. It encodes CATSRTGGGTEAFF.

This rearrangement joins TRBV30 to TRBJ2-7; D call uncertain. The V gene's germline CDR1 is GTSNPN and CDR2 SVGIG (reference sequence). This CDR3 contains 14 residues. V lost 1 base and J lost 0, with 10 bases in between. CDR3 nucleotide sequence: TGTGCCTGGAGTGGCAAGACATCCTCCTACGAGCAGTACTTC. Protein product: CAWSGKTSSYEQYF. The complete variable domain, with remaining parts taken from reference TRBV30 and TRBJ2-7, reads SQTIHQWPATLVQPVGSPLSLECTVEGTSNPNLYWYRQAAGRGLQLLFYSVGIGQISSEVPQNLSASRPQDRQFILSSKKLLLSDSGFYLCAWSGKTSSYEQYFGPGTRLTVT.

V and J are TRBV11-3 and TRBJ2-1; 7 nucleotides match TRBD1. V was pared by 5 bases and J by 4 bases, with 11 bases of the junction left unmatched. The germline gives CDR1 SGHNT, CDR2 YENEEA. This CDR3 has 16 residues. This CDR3 reads CASSLNTGTEYNEQFF. Written as DNA, the CDR3 is TGTGCCAGCAGCCTAAACACCGGGACAGAGTACAATGAGCAGTTCTTC.

This clone came up a few times. CDR3 coding DNA: TGTGCCAGCAGCCACGGACAGGGCTATAACTATGGCTACACCTTC. Amino acids: CASSHGQGYNYGYTF. The chain carries TRBV14 and TRBJ1-2; 8 bases line up with TRBD1. The ends lost 3 bases at V and 1 base at J; junction bases unmatched: 4. Germline CDR1 reads SGHDN; CDR2 reads FVKESK. The CDR3 contains 15 residues.

The CDR3 is CASSVSARRGSSYNEQFF. Written as DNA, the CDR3 is TGTGCCAGCAGCGTATCCGCCAGGCGGGGGAGCTCCTACAATGAGCAGTTCTTC. The chain uses TRBV9 and TRBJ2-1, with TRBD2 matching 7 bases. This CDR3 comprises 18 residues. CDR1 is SGDLS, CDR2 YYNGEE, per germline. Unmatched junction bases numbered 10, after V lost 1 base and J lost 0 bases.

V gene TRBV4-1 combines with J gene TRBJ1-1, with 8 bases that match TRBD1. V lost 4 bases, J lost 1 base, and 5 bases stayed unmatched. The germline V gene encodes CDR1 MGHRA and CDR2 YSYEKL. CDR3 length: 15 residues. The DNA for the CDR3 is TGCGCCAGCAGCCGGAAACAGGGGGAGAACACTGAAGCTTTCTTT. Translating it yields CASSRKQGENTEAFF.

The rearrangement links TRBV27 to TRBJ2-1; D gene ambiguous. The V gene lost 6 bases and the J gene lost 5 bases, with 23 bases spanning the gap. Germline CDR1 and CDR2: MNHEY and SMNVEV (reference sequence). The CDR3 is 17 amino acids. CDR3 nucleotides: TGTGCCAGCAGATCCCGCACCCAGTTTCGGATGGACAATGAGCAGTTCTTC. Residues: CASRSRTQFRMDNEQFF.

This rearrangement joins TRBV2 to TRBJ1-6; maybe TRBD1 (5 bases). CDR3 length equals 14 residues. Germline V gene sequence: CDR1 SNHLY, CDR2 FYNNEI. V was shortened by 2 bases and J by 12 bases, with 14 bases between the two germline ends. CDR3 sequence (DNA): TGTGCCAGCAGTGAACAGGGCCGCGTTGGACCCCTCCACTTT. This sequence encodes CASSEQGRVGPLHF.

Turning to this clone: The same CDR3 arises from other DNA sequences in this sample as well. V and J are TRBV7-9 and TRBJ1-1, with D possibly matching TRBD1 (5 bases). The V gene lost 5 bases and the J gene lost 4 bases, with 11 bases spanning the gap. The CDR3 runs 13 residues. Germline V gene lookup returns CDR1 SEHNR and CDR2 FQNEAQ (reference sequence). CDR3 residues: CASSLQGGTEAFF. CDR3 sequence (DNA): TGTGCCAGCAGCCTCCAGGGCGGCACTGAAGCTTTCTTT.

The rearrangement uses TRBV7-9 and TRBJ2-7; D tentatively fits TRBD1 or TRBD2 (5 bases each). Deletions cut 5 bases from V and 3 bases from J, with 17 bases between. In germline, CDR1 is SEHNR, CDR2 FQNEAQ (reference sequence). The CDR3 totals 15 residues. CDR3 in DNA: TGTGCCAGCAGCACCCCCGGGGCAGGCATCTACGAGCAGTACTTC. Residues: CASSTPGAGIYEQYF.